This TCR beta chain was observed in a study of T cells expressing NK-cell markers. Study context: In sorted CD3+CD56+NKG2C+, CD3+CD56+NKG2C- and CD3+CD56-NKG2C+ T cells, TCR beta repertoires were obtained. Study conclusions and caveats: As a fraction of CD8+ T cells, dominant NKG2C+ clonotypes reached roughly 1.0-7.5% in six donors. Leadership of the CD3+CD56-NKG2C+ fraction also belonged to these clonotypes in a few donors.

In generating TCR beta cDNA, 5'RACE template switching with UMIs was used. TCRdb reworked the 5' RACE reads into one entry per CDR3 protein, no DNA. The table counts 500,000 to 700,000 distinct CDR3 sequences; 3.5% to 4.5% lies in the top ten. Remarks on this clonotype: Its antigen is undetermined.

The CDR3 sequence is 17 residues long. CDR1 and CDR2 (germline): PRHDT, FYEKMQ (reference sequence). The sequence derives from a young man in good health. The V call is TRBV13, the J call TRBJ2-3; TCRdb proposes TRBD2, but this gene call is untestable without DNA. The specimen sequenced was blood T cells: a sorted CD56 or NKG2C T cell subset, CD4+ or CD8+ T cells, or bulk PBMC T cells (not recorded which). Here the CDR3 reads CASSSRRLAGGGGTQYF.